The rows below give T cell receptor beta chains drawn from one sample of a study of OX40 agonist ivuxolimab in advanced cancers. The data were produced by immunoSEQ multiplex PCR, yet TCRdb's version contains in-frame clones alone and is incomplete. This repertoire shows 69,000 or so clones, 82% found once; its top ten account for approximately 6.8%. Source: CD4+ or CD8+ T cells sorted from blood, taken in a trial of the OX40 agonist ivuxolimab. These receptors originate from an adult with an advanced solid tumor such as melanoma, head and neck, liver or kidney cancer. Each CDR3 is given with its conserved first and last residue. The D gene is left open where the match is weak. Size is stated for part of the rows, as once, few or many counts, or as a class when the clone is expanded.

v_gene	d_gene	j_gene	abundance	CDR3nt	CDR3aa
TRBV27	-	TRBJ1-2	-	TGTGCCAGCAGTCCCCCCGGGGTTGTCTATGGCTACACCTTC	CASSPPGVVYGYTF
TRBV11-2	-	TRBJ2-1	-	TGTGCCAGCAGCAGGAACGCGGCAGGGACTTACAATGAGCAGTTCTTC	CASSRNAAGTYNEQFF
TRBV18	-	TRBJ1-4	-	TGTGCCAGCTCACAAACAGGGATAGGAGAAAAACTGTTTTTT	CASSQTGIGEKLFF
TRBV7-2	-	TRBJ2-1	-	TGTGCCAGCAGCTTATTGGGGGGAGGTTTTTACAATGAGCAGTTCTTC	CASSLLGGGFYNEQFF
TRBV18	-	TRBJ2-5	-	TGTGCCAGCTCGCAAAACTACCGAGAGACCCAGTACTTC	CASSQNYRETQYF
TRBV6-5	TRBD1	TRBJ1-1	-	TGTGCCAGCAGCCCGGACAGGGTCACTGAAGCTTTCTTT	CASSPDRVTEAFF
TRBV2	-	TRBJ1-2	-	TGTGCCAGCAGACTAAGGGGGGGGGACTATGGCTACACCTTC	CASRLRGGDYGYTF
TRBV10-3	TRBD2	TRBJ2-1	-	TGTGCCATCAGTGGTCTCGGGACTAGCGGACACAATGAGCAGTTCTTC	CAISGLGTSGHNEQFF
TRBV10-3	TRBD1	TRBJ1-1	-	TGTGCCATCAGGGACACAGGGGAGAACACTGAAGCTTTCTTT	CAIRDTGENTEAFF
TRBV6-4	-	TRBJ1-2	few	TGTGCCAGCAGTCCCGAATGGACGGTCCCTGAGGGCTACACCTTC	CASSPEWTVPEGYTF
TRBV6-7	TRBD1	TRBJ2-7	-	TGTGCCAGCAGTTACGACCCCAGGGGGTACGAGCAGTACTTC	CASSYDPRGYEQYF
TRBV4-3	-	TRBJ2-1	-	TGCGCCAGCAGCCAGGACGCCGGGACTTACAATGAGCAGTTCTTC	CASSQDAGTYNEQFF
TRBV18	-	TRBJ2-7	-	TGTGCCAGCTCACCTCCGACAGGTCGGTACGAGCAGTACTTC	CASSPPTGRYEQYF
TRBV27	-	TRBJ2-7	once	TGTGCCAGCAGGTTGGGGGCAGCTGCCTACGAGCAGTACTTC	CASRLGAAAYEQYF
TRBV5-6	-	TRBJ2-5	-	TGTGCCAGCAGCCAATGGTCAGAGACCCAGTACTTC	CASSQWSETQYF
TRBV18	-	TRBJ1-1	-	TGTGCCAGCTCACCAGGGGGGACGGCTGAAGCTTTCTTT	CASSPGGTAEAFF
TRBV7-6	-	TRBJ2-1	-	TGTGCCAGCAGCCCCCTCTCGGGAATCTACAATGAGCAGTTCTTC	CASSPLSGIYNEQFF
TRBV19	-	TRBJ2-1	-	TGTGCCAGTGGGCGGACACGGCCCAATGAGCAGTTCTTC	CASGRTRPNEQFF
TRBV11-3	TRBD2	TRBJ2-5	few	TGTGCCAGCAGCCCCTCCCCAGGGACTAGCTTCCCGGAGACCCAGTACTTC	CASSPSPGTSFPETQYF
TRBV12-5	TRBD2	TRBJ2-1	-	TGTGCTAGTGACTTTGGAGTGGTTAGCGGGGGTTACAATGAGCAGTTCTTC	CASDFGVVSGGYNEQFF
TRBV7-2	-	TRBJ2-5	-	TGTGCCAGCAGCGCCGGTGAGACCCAGTACTTC	CASSAGETQYF
TRBV23-1	-	TRBJ2-1	-	TGCGCCAGCAGTCAGGGTCTAGCGATTATCAATGAGCAGTTCTTC	CASSQGLAIINEQFF
TRBV28	TRBD2	TRBJ2-3	-	TGTGCCAGCAGCCGGGGGGGTTGGCAACTAGACACAGATACGCAGTATTTT	CASSRGGWQLDTDTQYF